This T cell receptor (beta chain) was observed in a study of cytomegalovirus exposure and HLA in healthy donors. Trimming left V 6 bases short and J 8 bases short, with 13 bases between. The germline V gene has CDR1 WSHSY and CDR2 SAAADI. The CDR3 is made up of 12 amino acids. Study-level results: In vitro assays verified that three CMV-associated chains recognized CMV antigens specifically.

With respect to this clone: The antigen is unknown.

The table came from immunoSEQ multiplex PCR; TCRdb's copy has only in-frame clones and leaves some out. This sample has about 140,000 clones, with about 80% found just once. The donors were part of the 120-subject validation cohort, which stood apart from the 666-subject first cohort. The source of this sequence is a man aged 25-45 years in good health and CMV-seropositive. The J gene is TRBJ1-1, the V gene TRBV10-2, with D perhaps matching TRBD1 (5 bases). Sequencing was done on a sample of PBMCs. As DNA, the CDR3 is TGCGCCAGCAGGGGTAGGGGCTACGAAGCTTTCTTT. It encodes CASRGRGYEAFF.